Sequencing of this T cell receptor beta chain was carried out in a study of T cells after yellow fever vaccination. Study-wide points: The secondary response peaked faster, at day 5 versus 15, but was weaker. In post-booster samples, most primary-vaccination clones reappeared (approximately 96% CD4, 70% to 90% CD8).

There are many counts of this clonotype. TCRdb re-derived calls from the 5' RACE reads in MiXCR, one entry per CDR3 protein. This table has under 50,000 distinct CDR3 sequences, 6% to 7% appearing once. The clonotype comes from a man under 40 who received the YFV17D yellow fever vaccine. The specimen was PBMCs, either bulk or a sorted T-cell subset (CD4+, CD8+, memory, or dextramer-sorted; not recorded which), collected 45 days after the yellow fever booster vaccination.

The chain's CDR3 is CASSYSPGGYEQYF. The CDR3, as DNA: TGTGCCAGCAGTTACTCGCCAGGGGGCTACGAGCAGTACTTC. The rearrangement joins TRBV6-2 or TRBV6-3 to TRBJ2-7; the match to TRBD1 covers 7 bases. J gave up 3 bases and V 0 bases, and 2 bases lay outside the gene matches. The CDR3 consists of 14 residues. Germline values: CDR1 MNHEY, CDR2 SVGEGT.